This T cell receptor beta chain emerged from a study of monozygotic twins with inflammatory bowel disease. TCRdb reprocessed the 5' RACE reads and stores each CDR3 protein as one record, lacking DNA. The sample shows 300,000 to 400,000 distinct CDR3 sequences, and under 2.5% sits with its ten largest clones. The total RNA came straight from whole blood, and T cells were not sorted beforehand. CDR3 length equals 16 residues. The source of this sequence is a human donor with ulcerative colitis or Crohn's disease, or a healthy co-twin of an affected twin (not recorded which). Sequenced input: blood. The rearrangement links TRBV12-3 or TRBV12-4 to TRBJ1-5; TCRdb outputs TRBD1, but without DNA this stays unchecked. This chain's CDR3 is CASSYQGYVSNQPQHF.